A selection of T cell receptor beta chains follows, all from one sample in a study of read filtering for tumor transcriptome and immune sequencing. MiXCR, run by TCRdb on the reads, gives a single entry per CDR3 protein. Of about 130,000 distinct CDR3 sequences listed, less than 15% were seen once; the top ten hold under 9%. The sequenced sample was a population of CD138-negative cells sorted from bone marrow. The receptor source for this set is a donor at least 40 years old with multiple myeloma. CDR3s include the opening cysteine and the closing phenylalanine or tryptophan. The order of the fields is D gene, J gene, clone size, V gene, CDR3 DNA, CDR3 protein. The D gene is left open where the match is weak. Clone sizes are given selectively: once, few, many, or a class where the clone is expanded.

D gene: TRBD2; J gene: TRBJ2-7; clone size: many; V gene: TRBV11-2; CDR3 DNA: TGTGCCAGCAGCTTAGCGGGAGGGCCCGGATACGAGCAGTACTTC; CDR3 protein: CASSLAGGPGYEQYF
D gene: NA; J gene: TRBJ2-1; clone size: many; V gene: TRBV7-6; CDR3 DNA: TGTGCCAGCAGCGCAACAGGGAGTGAGCAGTTCTTC; CDR3 protein: CASSATGSEQFF
D gene: NA; J gene: TRBJ2-1; clone size: NA; V gene: TRBV18; CDR3 DNA: TGTGCCTGCTCACCAATGGGGAGCTCCTACAATGAGCAGTTCTTT; CDR3 protein: CACSPMGSSYNEQFF
D gene: NA; J gene: TRBJ1-1; clone size: few; V gene: TRBV19; CDR3 DNA: TGTGCCAGTAGCAGCGGGCTGGCTTTCTTT; CDR3 protein: CASSSGLAFF
D gene: NA; J gene: TRBJ2-1; clone size: many; V gene: TRBV7-9; CDR3 DNA: TGTGCCAGCAGCCCCCCGTGGGACAAGATCTCCTACAATGAGCAGTTCTTC; CDR3 protein: CASSPPWDKISYNEQFF
D gene: NA; J gene: TRBJ2-1; clone size: many; V gene: TRBV14; CDR3 DNA: TGTGCCAGCAGCGTTCGACAGGTAGCAGAGCAGTTCTTC; CDR3 protein: CASSVRQVAEQFF
D gene: TRBD2; J gene: TRBJ2-3; clone size: few; V gene: TRBV23-1; CDR3 DNA: TGCGCCAGCAGTCAAGGCTGGGGGGGACTCTCCACAGATACGCAGTATTTT; CDR3 protein: CASSQGWGGLSTDTQYF
D gene: TRBD1; J gene: TRBJ1-4; clone size: many; V gene: TRBV5-1; CDR3 DNA: TGCGCCAGCAGCCCCCTGACAGGGGCTAATGAAAAACTGTTTTTT; CDR3 protein: CASSPLTGANEKLFF
D gene: TRBD1; J gene: TRBJ2-5; clone size: many; V gene: TRBV7-6; CDR3 DNA: TGTGCCAGCAGCTTAGGTGGGACAGGAGTCCAAGAGACCCAGTACTTC; CDR3 protein: CASSLGGTGVQETQYF
D gene: TRBD2; J gene: TRBJ2-1; clone size: many; V gene: TRBV5-1; CDR3 DNA: TGCGCCAGCAGCTCCGGACTAGCCGAGGATCTAGAACAGTTCTTC; CDR3 protein: CASSSGLAEDLEQFF
D gene: NA; J gene: TRBJ1-2; clone size: many; V gene: TRBV6-6; CDR3 DNA: TGTGCCAGCAGGGAGGCAGGGATCTATGGCTACACCTTC; CDR3 protein: CASREAGIYGYTF